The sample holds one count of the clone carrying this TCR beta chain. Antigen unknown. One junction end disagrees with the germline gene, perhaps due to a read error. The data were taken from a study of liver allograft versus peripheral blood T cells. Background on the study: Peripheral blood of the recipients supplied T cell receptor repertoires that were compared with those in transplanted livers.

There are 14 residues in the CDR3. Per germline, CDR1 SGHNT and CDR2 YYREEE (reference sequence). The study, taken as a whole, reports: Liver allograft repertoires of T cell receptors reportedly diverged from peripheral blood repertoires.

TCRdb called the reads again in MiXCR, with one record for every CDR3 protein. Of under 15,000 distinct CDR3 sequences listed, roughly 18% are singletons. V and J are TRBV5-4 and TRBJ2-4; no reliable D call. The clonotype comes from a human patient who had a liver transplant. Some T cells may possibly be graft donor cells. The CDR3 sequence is CVSSLGQNPSIQYF. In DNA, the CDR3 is TGTGTCAGCAGCTTGGGCCAAAACCCGAGCATTCAGTACTTC. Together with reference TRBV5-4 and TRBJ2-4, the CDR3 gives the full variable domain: ETGVTQSPTHLIKTRGQQVTLRCSSQSGHNTVSWYQQALGQGPQFIFQYYREEENGRGNFPPRFSGLQFPNYSSELNVNALELDDSALYLCVSSLGQNPSIQYFGAGTRLSVL.